The 21 T cell receptor beta chains below come from one sample, sequenced in a study of T cells in Graves' hyperthyroidism and ophthalmopathy (dated by TCRdb to the late 2010s). Receptors were amplified or captured by multiplex PCR. Sequencing relied on an Illumina HiSeq 2000. Amplification of TCR beta CDR3 regions was carried out from RNA transcripts. For the first round of RT-PCR on the TCR CDR3, the HTBI primer set was used together with the Qiagen OneStep RT-PCR kit. Starting from the raw public reads, TCRdb applied fastp trimming at Q25, assembled clones with MiXCR and retained in-frame beta chains. Each CDR3 protein gets just one entry, which takes the most common genes and DNA from the rows behind it. The sample table holds about 640,000 distinct CDR3 sequences, of which around 21% were seen once. Clones ranked in the top ten supply 30% to 40% of the sample. What was sequenced was blood. These receptors were taken from a man aged 25-45 years with Graves' ophthalmopathy.

In its sample, this clonotype was seen many times. This sequence joins TRBV30 and TRBJ1-1; D is possibly TRBD1 (6 bases). The CDR3 extends over 15 amino acids. V lost 3 bases to trimming and J lost 4 bases, with 18 bases between them. Germline V gene lookup returns CDR1 GTSNPN and CDR2 SVGIG (reference sequence). CDR3 bases: TGTGCCTGGAGCCCCGTAGGGGGGCGAGTCACTGAAGCTTTCTTT. Its protein is CAWSPVGGRVTEAFF.

This clonotype showed up just a few times. The J gene is TRBJ2-7, the V gene TRBV28; TRBD2 matches 13 bases. The V and J ends lost 11 bases and 6 bases, in that order; junction bases with no gene match: 7. The CDR3 has 13 residues. Germline V gene data show CDR1 as MDHEN and CDR2 as SYDVKM. In DNA form, the CDR3 reads TGTGCCGCCCGGACTAGCGGGAGTACCGAGCAGTACTTC. It specifies CAARTSGSTEQYF.

This chain connects TRBV20-1 to TRBJ2-7, with D hard to call. This CDR3 has 13 residues. V lost 0 bases, J lost 4 bases, and 10 bases lay in between. CDR1 is DFQATT and CDR2 is SNEGSKA in the germline V gene (reference sequence). The CDR3 nucleotides read TGCAGTGCTAGAGATCCCCCCGCATACGAGCAGTACTTC. Its translation: CSARDPPAYEQYF.

A few counts support this clonotype. The CDR3 bases are TGTGCCAGCAGCTTAGCCTACGGGGAGACCCAGTACTTC. As protein: CASSLAYGETQYF. This chain uses TRBV7-2 with TRBJ2-5; D not certain. Germline V gene lookup returns CDR1 SGHTA and CDR2 FQGNSA. Between the trimmed V and J ends, which lost 0 bases and 5 bases, there was a span of 7 bases. The CDR3 spans 13 residues.

This clonotype was seen a handful of times. V gene TRBV28 combines with J gene TRBJ2-5, with 7 nucleotides matching TRBD2. V trimming: 6 bases; J trimming: 5 bases; junction bases outside the gene matches: 9. The germline CDR1 and CDR2 sequences are MDHEN and SYDVKM. The CDR3 contains 14 residues. CDR3 nucleotides: TGTGCCAGCAGACTGGGAGGGGCGGTCGAGACCCAGTACTTC. It encodes CASRLGGAVETQYF.

This clonotype was seen once. A read error may produce the germline difference seen at one junction end. The CDR3, as DNA: TGTGCCAGCAGTGGGAGTGCCTACGGGCAGTACTTC. Its translation: CASSGSAYGQYF. The rearrangement uses TRBV2 and TRBJ2-7, with no clear D. The CDR3 covers 12 residues. Germline CDR1 is SNHLY and CDR2 is FYNNEI.

This clonotype appeared many times. This chain connects TRBV19 to TRBJ1-1; D unclear. The germline gives CDR1 LNHDA, CDR2 SQIVND (reference sequence). V lost 7 bases to trimming and J lost 1 base, with 7 bases between them. This CDR3 region has 12 residues. The CDR3 coding sequence is TGTGCCAGTACTACGGGGAACACTGAAGCTTTCTTT. This sequence encodes CASTTGNTEAFF.

The table lists this clonotype with many counts. The chain carries TRBV27 and TRBJ2-1; 13 nucleotides match TRBD2. The CDR3 has 14 residues. The germline V gene encodes CDR1 MNHEY and CDR2 SMNVEV (reference sequence). The trim removed 11 bases at V and 4 bases at J, leaving 5 bases unmatched. The CDR3 sequence: CACRLAGGYNEQFF. DNA for the CDR3: TGTGCCTGCCGACTAGCGGGAGGTTACAATGAGCAGTTCTTC.

The chain has TRBV6-1 and TRBJ1-5; D is unclear. Germline V gives CDR1 MNHNS, CDR2 SASEGT. Trimming removed 4 bases from V and 2 bases from J, with 9 bases in between. The CDR3 totals 14 residues. The CDR3 here is CASSGGSGNQPQHF. For the CDR3, the DNA is TGTGCCAGCAGTGGGGGATCCGGCAATCAGCCCCAGCATTTT.

J is TRBJ2-7 and V is TRBV6-2 or TRBV6-3; 7 nucleotides agree with TRBD2. This CDR3 comprises 15 residues. Trimming took 5 bases from V and 6 from J; bases not matched to a gene: 13. From germline, CDR1 is MNHEY and CDR2 SVGEGT. CDR3 DNA sequence: TGTGCCAGCAGTGAATGGGTGGGGGAGGGTTCCGAGCAGTACTTC. Amino acids: CASSEWVGEGSEQYF.

The CDR3 region is CASSYSTLDRPPHLGEQYF. The CDR3 DNA sequence: TGTGCCAGCAGTTACTCTACATTGGACAGACCACCCCATTTAGGGGAGCAGTACTTC. The genes are TRBV6-2 or TRBV6-3 and TRBJ2-7; possibly TRBD1 for D (6 bases). V dropped 0 bases and J dropped 7 bases, with 28 bases sitting between them. The CDR3 sequence is 19 residues long. Germline V CDR1 and CDR2: MNHEY, SVGEGT.

This clonotype occurred many times. The genes are TRBV28 and TRBJ2-7; weak D call: TRBD2 (6 bases). The CDR3 sequence is 13 residues long. V was cut by 6 bases and J by 2 bases, with 11 bases left in between. Germline-derived CDR1 and CDR2 are MDHEN and SYDVKM. The CDR3 loop is CASRAGPAYEQYF. CDR3 coding DNA: TGTGCCAGCAGAGCGGGCCCAGCCTACGAGCAGTACTTC.

As regards this clonotype: Relative to the germline gene, one junction end is altered; a read error may explain this. J is TRBJ2-3 and V is TRBV28; D not resolved. CDR1 is MDHEN, CDR2 SYDVKM, per germline. CDR3 length: 11 residues. CDR3 in amino acids: CASSSADTPYF. CDR3 DNA sequence: TGTGCCAGCAGTTCTGCAGATACGCCGTATTTT.

V is TRBV13 and J is TRBJ1-6; 7 bases match TRBD1. CDR3 length: 14 amino acids. Germline trimming cut 0 bases from V and 10 bases from J; bases unmatched to any gene: 3. Germline V gene sequence: CDR1 PRHDT, CDR2 FYEKMQ (reference sequence). CDR3: CASSLGTGESPLHF. The CDR3 DNA follows: TGTGCCAGCAGCTTAGGTACAGGGGAGTCACCCCTCCACTTT.

On this clonotype: This may stem from a read error, because a much larger clone lies one nucleotide away. The genes are TRBV2 and TRBJ2-2; no firm D call. This CDR3 region has 14 residues. Germline CDR1 reads SNHLY; CDR2 reads FYNNEI. The V gene lost 2 bases and the J gene lost 5 bases, with 9 bases spanning the gap. DNA for the CDR3: TGTGCCAGCAGTGAATCCGGGCCTACCGGGGAGCTGTTTTTT. Protein product: CASSESGPTGELFF.

This clonotype was recorded at least ten times. The CDR3 loop reads CASSPTAPTGGEQYF. The CDR3 DNA reads TGTGCCAGCAGCCCCACAGCCCCGACAGGGGGCGAGCAGTACTTC. This rearrangement joins TRBV27 to TRBJ2-7; the match to TRBD1 covers 9 bases. CDR1 is MNHEY, CDR2 SMNVEV, per germline (reference sequence). The V segment lost 6 bases and the J segment 6 bases; nucleotides outside the gene matches: 12. The CDR3 loop spans 15 amino acids.

The V call is TRBV7-9, the J call TRBJ2-2; 7 bases are shared with TRBD2. CDR3 length: 15 residues. The V and J ends lost 5 bases and 5 bases, in that order; junction bases with no gene match: 8. The germline gives CDR1 SEHNR, CDR2 FQNEAQ (reference sequence). CDR3 in amino acids: CASSIRLAETGELFF. The CDR3, as DNA: TGTGCCAGCAGCATAAGACTAGCTGAGACCGGGGAGCTGTTTTTT.

This clonotype was seen a single time. This chain uses TRBV18 with TRBJ2-7; no clear D. V gave up 0 bases and J gave up 2 bases, with 11 bases separating them. The CDR3 contains 15 residues. Looked up from germline, CDR1 is KGHSH and CDR2 is LQKENI. The CDR3 spells CASSPPVTETYEQYF. CDR3 coding DNA: TGTGCCAGCTCACCACCTGTGACGGAAACCTACGAGCAGTACTTC.

This clonotype was seen more than once but under ten times. The chain has TRBV9 and TRBJ2-1, with D maybe TRBD2 (6 bases). V was trimmed by 0 bases and J by 9 bases, leaving 13 bases between them. This CDR3 is built from 14 residues. CDR1 is SGDLS, CDR2 YYNGEE, per germline. Here the CDR3 reads CASSVVGRSSEQFF. The CDR3 bases are TGTGCCAGCAGCGTAGTTGGGAGGTCGAGTGAGCAGTTCTTC.

The chain combines TRBV27 with TRBJ2-5; D not resolved. V lost 6 bases, J lost 7 bases, and 9 bases lay in between. Germline V CDR1 and CDR2: MNHEY, SMNVEV (reference sequence). The CDR3 covers 11 residues. The CDR3 DNA is TGTGCCAGCAGCCAGGAAGGGACCCAGTACTTC. Encoded protein: CASSQEGTQYF.

This clonotype has at least ten counts. The V and J genes are TRBV12-3 or TRBV12-4 and TRBJ2-2; D not resolved. V was clipped by 6 bases and J by 1 base, with 12 bases between them. The CDR3 length is 15 residues. In DNA, the CDR3 is TGTGCCAGCAGAGGAAAGCGCCAGAACACCGGGGAGCTGTTTTTT. The encoded protein is CASRGKRQNTGELFF.